Listed here are 14 T cell receptor beta chains from one sample, sequenced in a study of T cell responses to AZD1222 COVID-19 vaccine. The protocol was immunoSEQ multiplex PCR, while the TCRdb copy is restricted to in-frame clones and leaves out a portion. The table lists about 190,000 clones, around 87% of them singletons. Sequenced material: peripheral blood, taken on day 0 of MenACWY control vaccination. The receptors shown here come from an adult in good health.

The rearrangement joins TRBV7-3 to TRBJ2-1; D unclear. The CDR3 is made up of 13 amino acids. From germline, CDR1 is SGHTA and CDR2 FQGTGA. With 5 bases removed from V and 9 bases from J, the gap between germline ends came to 14 bases. The CDR3 DNA reads as TGTGCCAGCAGCCAACGGGTGGATGGTGAGCAGTTCTTC. This encodes CASSQRVDGEQFF.

The chain recombines TRBV7-2 with TRBJ1-1, with D maybe TRBD1 (6 bases). The CDR3 extends over 15 amino acids. The germline V and J ends were trimmed by 3 bases and 1 base, with 12 bases remaining between them. Germline CDR1 SGHTA, CDR2 FQGNSA. CDR3 region: CASSFRPGANTEAFF. In nucleotides, the CDR3 is TGTGCCAGCAGCTTTCGTCCAGGGGCGAACACTGAAGCTTTCTTT. The whole variable domain, remainder taken from reference TRBV7-2 and TRBJ1-1, is GAGVSQSPSNKVTEKGKDVELRCDPISGHTALYWYRQSLGQGLEFLIYFQGNSAPDKSGLPSDRFSAERTGGSVSTLTIQRTQQEDSAVYLCASSFRPGANTEAFFGQGTRLTVV.

The chain joins TRBV6-5 to TRBJ1-1; D remains ambiguous. The CDR3 length is 12 residues. CDR1 is MNHEY and CDR2 is SVGAGI in the germline V gene. Trimming pared 5 bases from V and 5 bases from J, leaving 9 bases between. This CDR3 reads CASSREGTEAFF. In nucleotides, the CDR3 is TGTGCCAGCAGTCGGGAAGGGACTGAAGCTTTCTTT.

The J gene is TRBJ2-1, the V gene TRBV15; 12 nucleotides align to TRBD2. The CDR3 totals 16 residues. The germline V gene has CDR1 LNHNV and CDR2 YYDKDF (reference sequence). V shed 0 bases, J shed 8 bases, and the junction held 5 bases outside the gene matches. The CDR3 nucleotides are TGTGCCACCAGCAGAGACACTAGCGGGAGGTTTGATGAGCAGTTCTTC. Encoded protein: CATSRDTSGRFDEQFF.

CDR3: CASSSDRGHGYTF. The CDR3 bases are TGTGCCAGCAGTTCGGACAGGGGCCATGGCTACACCTTC. The J gene is TRBJ1-2, the V gene TRBV7-2, with 9 nucleotides matching TRBD1. The germline CDR1 and CDR2 sequences are SGHTA and FQGNSA. The V and J ends lost 6 bases and 6 bases, in that order; junction bases with no gene match: 5. This CDR3 is 13 amino acids long. Looking up the rest from reference TRBV7-2 and TRBJ1-2 gives the full variable domain: GAGVSQSPSNKVTEKGKDVELRCDPISGHTALYWYRQSLGQGLEFLIYFQGNSAPDKSGLPSDRFSAERTGGSVSTLTIQRTQQEDSAVYLCASSSDRGHGYTFGSGTRLTVV.

The chain employs TRBV27 and TRBJ2-1, with 12 bases that match TRBD2. The CDR3 sequence is 18 residues long. Looked up from germline, CDR1 is MNHEY and CDR2 is SMNVEV (reference sequence). V lost 6 bases and J lost 8; bases outside the gene matches: 17. Here the CDR3 DNA reads TGTGCCAGCAGCTTAAGCCCCCTAGCTAGCGGGAGGGTTGATGAGCAGTTCTTC. Its translation: CASSLSPLASGRVDEQFF.

On this clone itself: This same CDR3 is encoded by further DNA sequences in the sample. The chain uses TRBV5-1 and TRBJ1-5; TRBD1 matches 7 bases. From germline, CDR1 is SGHRS and CDR2 YFSETQ. Trimming removed 0 bases from V and 7 bases from J; junction bases left unmatched: 1. The CDR3 has 13 residues. This CDR3 reads CASSLGQGQPQHF. For the CDR3, the DNA is TGCGCCAGCAGCTTGGGACAGGGACAGCCCCAGCATTTT.

V gene TRBV28 combines with J gene TRBJ2-7; D might be TRBD2 (5 bases). The CDR3 has 13 residues. V lost 6 bases and J 2 bases, leaving 11 bases between the germline ends. From germline, CDR1 is MDHEN and CDR2 SYDVKM. The CDR3: CASRQLDPYEQYF. In DNA form, the CDR3 reads TGTGCCAGCAGACAACTAGACCCCTACGAGCAGTACTTC.

The rearrangement links TRBV7-2 to TRBJ1-2; D is undetermined. Trimming removed 2 bases from V and 4 bases from J, with 14 bases in between. This CDR3 has 15 amino acids. Germline CDR1 SGHTA, CDR2 FQGNSA. The CDR3 DNA reads TGTGCCAGCAGCTTAAAGGGCAGGCCGCCCTATGGCTACACCTTC. It yields the protein CASSLKGRPPYGYTF.

This chain connects TRBV7-8 to TRBJ1-6, with 9 nucleotides matching TRBD1. V trimming: 0 bases; J trimming: 0 bases; junction bases outside the gene matches: 9. This CDR3 contains 20 residues. Germline V lookup: CDR1 SGHVS, CDR2 FQNEAQ. DNA for the CDR3: TGTGCCAGCAGCTTAGCCCCTCTCGGACAGGGGAGCTCCTATAATTCACCCCTCCACTTT. It codes for CASSLAPLGQGSSYNSPLHF. The variable domain in full, completed from reference TRBV7-8 and TRBJ1-6, reads GAGVSQSPRYKVAKRGQDVALRCDPISGHVSLFWYQQALGQGPEFLTYFQNEAQLDKSGLPSDRFFAERPEGSVSTLKIQRTQQEDSAVYLCASSLAPLGQGSSYNSPLHFGNGTRLTVT.

The chain combines TRBV18 with TRBJ1-1; 7 bases align to TRBD1. The CDR3 totals 11 residues. Losses at the gene ends were 3 bases for V and 13 bases for J; bases not matched to a gene: 5. Germline V gene data show CDR1 as KGHSH and CDR2 as LQKENI. CDR3: CASSPQTGLFF. The CDR3 region has the DNA TGTGCCAGCTCACCTCAGACAGGGCTTTTCTTT.

The sample holds one count of this clone. The rearrangement joins TRBV6-6 to TRBJ2-7; D not resolved. Deletions cut 4 bases from V and 4 bases from J, with 5 bases between. The CDR3 length is 11 residues. CDR1 and CDR2 from the germline V gene are MNHNY and SVGAGI (reference sequence). The CDR3 sequence: CASSFNYEQYF. The CDR3 DNA is TGTGCCAGCAGTTTCAATTACGAGCAGTACTTC.

The rearrangement links TRBV5-6 to TRBJ2-7; 9 positions agree with TRBD2. Germline CDR1 reads SGHDT; CDR2 reads YYEEEE. The CDR3 totals 16 residues. V trimming: 3 bases; J trimming: 0 bases; junction bases outside the gene matches: 7. This chain's CDR3 is CASSSSGLASSYEQYF. DNA for the CDR3: TGTGCCAGCAGCTCGTCGGGACTAGCTAGCTCCTACGAGCAGTACTTC.

The rearrangement uses TRBV10-3 and TRBJ1-2; 7 bases fit TRBD1. CDR1 and CDR2 (germline): ENHRY, SYGVKD. Germline trimming cut 5 bases from V and 0 bases from J; bases unmatched to any gene: 3. The CDR3 extends over 14 amino acids. CDR3 in DNA: TGTGCCATCAGTCTTGGGACAGCTAACTATGGCTACACCTTC. Residues: CAISLGTANYGYTF.